The 9 T cell receptor beta chains in this list originate from one sample, sequenced in a study of blood T cells in healthy people across ages. A second PCR, run for about 7 to 11 cycles, used a sample-barcoded 5' primer plus a J-beta primer mix. Each CDR3 protein gets one entry after TCRdb re-called the 5' RACE reads with MiXCR. The sample lists about 570,000 distinct CDR3 sequences; approximately 30% were seen once. Sequenced sample: blood. These receptors all come from a woman aged 70 to 79 in good health.

The gene calls are TRBV7-2 and TRBJ1-1; possible D gene TRBD1, 5 bases. The CDR3 has 16 residues. Between the trimmed V and J ends, which lost 2 bases and 3 bases, there was a span of 16 bases. The germline CDR1 and CDR2 sequences are SGHTA and FQGNSA. CDR3 coding DNA: TGTGCCAGCAGCTTATCGGCAGGCCAAGGGGACACTGAAGCTTTCTTT. It encodes CASSLSAGQGDTEAFF.

This clonotype was counted ten times or more. The genes are TRBV15 and TRBJ2-5; TRBD2 is a possible D gene (6 bases). Germline assignment: CDR1 LNHNV and CDR2 YYDKDF (reference sequence). This CDR3 is 14 amino acids long. The V end lost 4 bases, the J end lost 3 bases, and 12 bases lay between the germline ends. The CDR3 sequence is CATSTKRREETQYF. CDR3 coding DNA: TGTGCCACCAGCACGAAGAGGAGGGAAGAGACCCAGTACTTC.

The chain employs TRBV29-1 and TRBJ2-3; 14 nucleotides align to TRBD2. This CDR3 contains 17 residues. Trimming took 1 base from V and 4 from J; bases not matched to a gene: 7. The germline V gene encodes CDR1 SQVTM and CDR2 ANQGSEA. The CDR3 loop reads CSVEAGLAGGYSDTQYF. CDR3 sequence (DNA): TGCAGCGTTGAAGCCGGACTAGCGGGAGGTTATTCAGATACGCAGTATTTT.

This clonotype was counted between two and nine times. The chain uses TRBV11-1 and TRBJ1-1; D possibly corresponds to TRBD1 (5 bases). The V gene lost 0 bases and the J gene lost 4 bases, with 27 bases spanning the gap. This CDR3 spans 20 amino acids. Germline CDR1 reads SGHAT; CDR2 reads FQDESV (reference sequence). The CDR3 loop reads CASSLALRQTPRQKPTEAFF. The CDR3 nucleotides are TGTGCCAGCAGCTTAGCTCTGAGACAGACACCCCGACAAAAACCCACTGAAGCTTTCTTT.

This clonotype was recorded a few times. The chain uses TRBV5-5 and TRBJ2-3; TRBD2 agrees at 14 bases. With V trimmed by 9 bases and J by 2 bases, 14 bases remained unmatched. CDR3 length equals 18 residues. Germline values: CDR1 SGHKS, CDR2 YYEKEE (reference sequence). CDR3 DNA sequence: TGTGCCACCGGGCCGGGACTAGCGGGGGTGACTACCACAGATACGCAGTATTTT. This gives the protein CATGPGLAGVTTTDTQYF.

J is TRBJ2-5 and V is TRBV20-1; 7 bases are a match to TRBD2. This CDR3 spans 14 amino acids. With 7 bases clipped from V and 4 bases from J, the junction kept 12 bases outside the gene matches. Germline CDR1 reads DFQATT; CDR2 reads SNEGSKA (reference sequence). CDR3 sequence reads: CSVASAGKSETQYF. The CDR3 DNA reads as TGCAGTGTTGCGTCAGCGGGAAAGTCAGAGACCCAGTACTTC.

This clonotype has only a few counts. The junction departs from germline at one end; a sequencing error may be responsible. This chain joins TRBV20-1 and TRBJ1-5; 7 positions match TRBD1. The CDR3 runs 13 residues. Germline CDR1 and CDR2: DFQATT and SNEGSKA (reference sequence). The CDR3 region has the DNA TGCAGTGCTCCCGAAGGGGGCAATCAGCCCCAGCACTTT. This gives the protein CSAPEGGNQPQHF.

The rearrangement links TRBV7-2 to TRBJ1-6, with 7 bases that match TRBD1. Germline V gene lookup returns CDR1 SGHTA and CDR2 FQGNSA. The CDR3 totals 15 residues. The V and J ends lost 4 bases and 4 bases, in that order; junction bases with no gene match: 4. The CDR3 DNA reads TGTGCCAGCAGCTCCGAGGGACAGTATAATTCACCCCTCCACTTT. It specifies CASSSEGQYNSPLHF.

The chain joins TRBV7-9 to TRBJ1-2; no definite D call. The CDR3 loop spans 11 amino acids. Per germline, CDR1 SEHNR and CDR2 FQNEAQ (reference sequence). V was cut by 3 bases and J by 6 bases, with 5 bases left in between. CDR3 region: CASSFGDGYTF. CDR3 nucleotide sequence: TGTGCCAGCAGCTTCGGGGATGGCTACACCTTC.